This passage covers 24 T cell receptor beta chains from one sample sequenced in a study of T-cell reconstitution after alpha-beta-depleted transplantation in children. The library targeted TCRbeta and was prepared with unique molecular identifiers. TCRdb reprocessed the PCR reads with MiXCR, giving one entry per CDR3 protein. The sample comprises fewer than 550,000 distinct CDR3 sequences, about an eighth of which are singletons, and 11% to 15% rests with the top ten. The sample in question was PBMCs, mostly from graft donor cells, obtained 180 days after TCRalphabeta/CD19-depleted stem cell transplant. These receptors originate from a female patient aged 2 to 10 who had a stem cell transplant for aplastic anemia, so the T cells may come from the graft donor.

This clonotype was counted only a few times. The chain carries TRBV10-3 and TRBJ2-1; D gene unclear. Germline loops: CDR1 ENHRY, CDR2 SYGVKD. The CDR3 runs 13 residues. Trimming cost V 6 bases and J 7 bases, with 13 bases left between them. The CDR3 spells CAIRNRLLNEQFF. In DNA, the CDR3 is TGTGCCATCAGGAACAGACTCCTTAATGAGCAGTTCTTC.

This clonotype has a handful of counts. This chain connects TRBV15 to TRBJ2-7; TRBD2 aligns across 9 bases. Germline values: CDR1 LNHNV, CDR2 YYDKDF (reference sequence). The CDR3 consists of 15 residues. V lost 5 bases, J lost 3 bases, and 8 bases stayed unmatched. This CDR3 is CATSQTLAGYYEQYV. CDR3 nucleotides: TGTGCCACCAGCCAAACTCTAGCGGGGTACTACGAGCAGTACGTC.

This clonotype was recorded a few times. The chain is built from TRBV2 and TRBJ2-7; D is undetermined. There are 15 residues in the CDR3. Looked up from germline, CDR1 is SNHLY and CDR2 is FYNNEI. V was clipped by 3 bases and J by 1 base, with 13 bases between them. In nucleotides, the CDR3 is TGTGCCAGCAGTGAGCAGTCTCTAACTTCCTACGAGCAGTACTTC. The encoded protein is CASSEQSLTSYEQYF.

The chain combines TRBV12-3 or TRBV12-4 with TRBJ2-7; 7 bases map to TRBD1. The CDR3 sequence is 17 residues long. V shed 5 bases, J shed 3 bases, and the junction held 16 bases outside the gene matches. The CDR3 loop reads CASSHVANRDSYYEQYF. DNA of the CDR3: TGTGCCAGCAGTCATGTCGCAAACCGGGACAGCTACTACGAGCAGTACTTC.

The V call is TRBV20-1, the J call TRBJ2-1, with TRBD2 matching 7 bases. CDR3 length: 10 amino acids. V was clipped by 3 bases and J by 10 bases; unmatched bases: 0. The germline V gene encodes CDR1 DFQATT and CDR2 SNEGSKA (reference sequence). The CDR3 is CSARREEQFF. The CDR3 DNA follows: TGCAGTGCTAGGCGGGAGGAGCAGTTCTTC.

The CDR3 DNA sequence: TGTGCCACCAGTGATTCCTACACCGGGGAGCTGTTTTTT. Protein sequence: CATSDSYTGELFF. V usage is TRBV24-1 and J usage is TRBJ2-2; D gene unclear. This CDR3 has 13 amino acids. Per germline, CDR1 KGHDR and CDR2 SFDVKD. V was pared by 2 bases and J by 3 bases, with 3 bases between.

This clonotype was recorded at least ten times. This chain links TRBV5-1 with TRBJ1-4, with D unclear. V lost 0 bases and J lost 4, with 10 bases in between. This CDR3 has 15 residues. CDR1 SGHRS and CDR2 YFSETQ come from the germline V gene. The CDR3 DNA sequence: TGCGCCAGCAGCTTGGTTGGCAGTTTTAATGAAAAACTGTTTTTT. Translated, it gives CASSLVGSFNEKLFF. Full variable domain (missing parts from reference TRBV5-1 and TRBJ1-4): KAGVTQTPRYLIKTRGQQVTLSCSPISGHRSVSWYQQTPGQGLQFLFEYFSETQRNKGNFPGRFSGRQFSNSRSEMNVSTLELGDSALYLCASSLVGSFNEKLFFGSGTQLSVL.

The rearrangement uses TRBV27 and TRBJ2-3; TRBD2 matches 9 bases. V shed 5 bases, J shed 6 bases, and the junction held 9 bases outside the gene matches. CDR3 length: 15 residues. Germline V lookup: CDR1 MNHEY, CDR2 SMNVEV (reference sequence). The CDR3: CASSGVAGGLDTQYF. CDR3 nucleotides: TGTGCCAGCAGTGGAGTTGCGGGGGGGCTGGATACGCAGTATTTT.

This clonotype was picked up a small number of times. The chain carries TRBV7-6 and TRBJ2-7; 8 bases line up with TRBD1. CDR3 size: 17 residues. Germline values: CDR1 SGHVS, CDR2 FNYEAQ. The V and J ends lost 4 bases and 2 bases, in that order; junction bases with no gene match: 13. This CDR3 reads CASSSLGPRDRTYEQYF. The CDR3 DNA reads as TGTGCCAGCAGCTCCCTTGGCCCGCGGGACAGGACCTACGAGCAGTACTTC.

The gene calls are TRBV3-1 and TRBJ2-5; 7 nucleotides match TRBD2. This CDR3 has 15 amino acids. V was clipped by 8 bases and J by 3 bases; unmatched bases: 12. CDR1 is LGHDT and CDR2 is YNNKEL in the germline V gene (reference sequence). CDR3 in amino acids: CASCLWTSTEETQYF. The CDR3 coding sequence is TGTGCCAGCTGCCTGTGGACTAGTACGGAAGAGACCCAGTACTTC.

In its sample, this clonotype was seen a few times. J is TRBJ1-2 and V is TRBV5-1, with no clear D. The CDR3 consists of 13 residues. Germline V gene data show CDR1 as SGHRS and CDR2 as YFSETQ. V lost 1 base, J lost 6 bases, and 10 bases lay in between. CDR3 region: CASSLSGYDGYTF. DNA for the CDR3: TGCGCCAGCAGCTTGTCAGGATACGATGGCTACACCTTC.

A few counts support this clonotype. CDR3 sequence (DNA): TGTGCCAGCAGCTTAGTAGAAGCCAAAAACATTCAGTACTTC. It encodes CASSLVEAKNIQYF. The chain couples TRBV7-8 to TRBJ2-4; D uncertain. The germline V and J ends were trimmed by 1 base and 0 bases, with 4 bases remaining between them. This CDR3 spans 14 amino acids. Germline V gene lookup returns CDR1 SGHVS and CDR2 FQNEAQ.

The chain has TRBV20-1 and TRBJ1-5; D possibly corresponds to TRBD1 (6 bases). Per germline, CDR1 DFQATT and CDR2 SNEGSKA (reference sequence). V gave up 6 bases and J gave up 7 bases, with 13 bases separating them. The CDR3 runs 12 residues. CDR3 sequence (DNA): TGCAGTGCGCGAACAGGGTACCAGCCCCAGCATTTT. Protein: CSARTGYQPQHF.

The chain's CDR3 is CASRFTSGRTPKETQYF. CDR3 DNA: TGTGCCAGCAGATTTACTAGCGGGAGGACCCCTAAAGAGACCCAGTACTTC. The chain couples TRBV12-3 or TRBV12-4 to TRBJ2-5; the match to TRBD2 covers 12 bases. The CDR3 consists of 17 residues. J was trimmed by 3 bases and V by 6 bases; bases with no gene match: 11.

J is TRBJ2-1 and V is TRBV12-3 or TRBV12-4, with 9 bases matching TRBD1. CDR3 length equals 16 residues. With 6 bases clipped from V and 6 bases from J, the junction kept 12 bases outside the gene matches. CDR3 nucleotide sequence: TGTGCCAGCAGCCTTACTGCCTGGGACAGGGTCAATGAGCAGTTCTTC. Translated, it gives CASSLTAWDRVNEQFF.

At least ten counts were recorded for this clonotype. CDR3: CASSLILTGLPGASEQYF. CDR3 bases: TGTGCCAGCAGCCTCATCCTTACGGGACTTCCGGGAGCGAGCGAGCAGTACTTC. This chain connects TRBV28 to TRBJ2-7; weak D call: TRBD2 (6 bases). CDR1 is MDHEN, CDR2 SYDVKM, per germline. CDR3 length equals 18 residues. The V and J ends lost 6 bases and 6 bases respectively, with 30 bases between them. The entire variable domain, with the rest obtained from reference TRBV28 and TRBJ2-7, is as follows: DVKVTQSSRYLVKRTGEKVFLECVQDMDHENMFWYRQDPGLGLRLIYFSYDVKMKEKGDIPEGYSVSREKKERFSLILESASTNQTSMYLCASSLILTGLPGASEQYFGPGTRLTVT.

The chain recombines TRBV20-1 with TRBJ2-1; 7 nucleotides match TRBD2. V gave up 1 base and J gave up 2 bases; unmatched junction bases: 2. The germline V gene has CDR1 DFQATT and CDR2 SNEGSKA (reference sequence). CDR3 length equals 14 residues. CDR3 residues: CSARVGGTYNEQFF. CDR3 DNA: TGCAGTGCTAGAGTGGGGGGGACCTACAATGAGCAGTTCTTC.

The chain is built from TRBV6-1 and TRBJ1-5, with D possibly matching TRBD1 (5 bases). Trimming took 7 bases from V and 5 from J, leaving 18 bases between them. Germline assignment: CDR1 MNHNS and CDR2 SASEGT. This CDR3 contains 15 residues. The chain's CDR3 is CASKPSRGMDQPQHF. The CDR3 DNA follows: TGTGCCAGCAAGCCCTCCCGGGGCATGGATCAGCCCCAGCATTTT.

The V gene is TRBV18, the J gene TRBJ2-7, with 8 bases lining up with TRBD2. J was trimmed by 5 bases and V by 6 bases; bases with no gene match: 6. The germline gives CDR1 KGHSH, CDR2 LQKENI. The CDR3 spans 13 residues. CDR3 sequence (DNA): TGTGCCAGCTCCCGCGGGACTAGACACGAGCAGTACGTC. Translating gives CASSRGTRHEQYV.

The chain couples TRBV7-3 to TRBJ2-1; D perhaps matches TRBD2 (6 bases). The CDR3 has 14 residues. The germline V and J ends were trimmed by 6 bases and 3 bases, with 12 bases remaining between them. Germline V gene sequence: CDR1 SGHTA, CDR2 FQGTGA. The DNA of the CDR3 is TGTGCCAGCAGTAAGGGCGGGGTCTACAATGAGCAGTTCTTC. It specifies CASSKGGVYNEQFF.

The V call is TRBV4-3, the J call TRBJ2-1, with 11 bases aligning to TRBD2. Germline CDR1 is LGHNA and CDR2 is YSLEER. The CDR3 covers 15 residues. Trimming at V came to 6 bases and at J to 4 bases, leaving 5 bases not matched to a gene. The CDR3 is CASSPGLADYNEQFF. CDR3 sequence (DNA): TGCGCCAGCAGTCCGGGACTAGCGGATTACAATGAGCAGTTCTTC.

The V gene is TRBV5-1, the J gene TRBJ2-1; 12 bases are shared with TRBD1. The CDR3 length is 14 residues. The germline CDR1 and CDR2 sequences are SGHRS and YFSETQ. The junction had 5 bases not matched to a gene; V was cut back by 6 bases and J by 7 bases. This CDR3 reads CASIGTGGGNEQFF. DNA for the CDR3: TGCGCCAGCATTGGGACAGGGGGCGGAAATGAGCAGTTCTTC. Drawing the rest from reference TRBV5-1 and TRBJ2-1, the complete variable domain is KAGVTQTPRYLIKTRGQQVTLSCSPISGHRSVSWYQQTPGQGLQFLFEYFSETQRNKGNFPGRFSGRQFSNSRSEMNVSTLELGDSALYLCASIGTGGGNEQFFGPGTRLTVL.

This clonotype came up a few times. The chain uses TRBV4-2 and TRBJ2-7, with TRBD2 matching 7 bases. Germline V gene data show CDR1 as LGHNA and CDR2 as YNFKEQ. The CDR3 runs 17 residues. The J segment lost 5 bases and the V segment lost 1 base, leaving 14 bases of the junction unmatched. The CDR3 nucleotides are TGTGCCAGCAGCCAAGCCACCGGCTCGCGGGAGATCCACGAGCAGTACTTC. It translates to CASSQATGSREIHEQYF.

The chain has TRBV29-1 and TRBJ2-1, with 14 positions matching TRBD2. Germline trimming cut 7 bases from V and 5 bases from J; bases unmatched to any gene: 13. Germline CDR1 and CDR2: SQVTM and ANQGSEA. This CDR3 has 17 amino acids. CDR3 DNA sequence: TGCAGCGCTGAGGGGACTAGCGGGAGTGGGGTAAACAATGAGCAGTTCTTC. Protein sequence: CSAEGTSGSGVNNEQFF.